Listed below are T cell receptor beta chains from one sample, sequenced in a study of tumor and adjacent non-tumor tissue in lung cancer. TCRdb fed the multiplex PCR reads into MiXCR, producing one record per CDR3 protein. The table includes under 100,000 distinct CDR3 sequences, approximately 68% detected once. Sequences were obtained from lung tumor tissue. The source of these receptors is a woman in her sixties or seventies with non-small cell lung cancer. Each CDR3 is given with its conserved first and last residue. The D gene is left open where the match is weak. Clone sizes are given selectively: once, few, many, or a class where the clone is expanded.

d_gene	v_gene	j_gene	abundance	len	CDR3nt	CDR3aa
.	TRBV29-1	TRBJ2-1	.	13	TGCATCGTAAAATGGCAGGACATAAATGAGCAGTTCTTC	CIVKWQDINEQFF
.	TRBV5-1	TRBJ2-7	many	14	TGCGCCAGCAGCCTCGGAACTAGGGCCTACGAGCAGTACTTC	CASSLGTRAYEQYF
.	TRBV29-1	TRBJ1-3	once	12	TGCACCGTTAAAGGCTCTGGAAACACAATATATTTT	CTVKGSGNTIYF
.	TRBV4-1	TRBJ2-2	many	15	TGCGCCAGCAGCCGGCCCCTGGGTGCCACCGGGGAGCTGTTTTTT	CASSRPLGATGELFF
.	TRBV12-3/TRBV12-4	TRBJ1-1	.	13	TGTACCAGCAGCTTAGAAGCAGCCACTGAAGCTTTCTTT	CTSSLEAATEAFF
.	TRBV6-2/TRBV6-3	TRBJ2-7	.	12	TGTACCAGATCGTACTGGGACTACGAGCAGTACTTC	CTRSYWDYEQYF
TRBD2	TRBV20-1	TRBJ2-7	.	15	TGCAGTGCTAGAGTAGGGACAAGCGGGAGTTTCGAGCAGTACTTC	CSARVGTSGSFEQYF
TRBD1	TRBV28	TRBJ2-5	.	16	TGTGCCAGCACCTTAAGACAGGGGGCAACCCAAGAGACCCAGTACTTC	CASTLRQGATQETQYF
.	TRBV6-5	TRBJ2-5	.	15	TGTGGCAGCAGTAACTCCTTCGAGGGTTCGGAGACCCAGTACTTC	CGSSNSFEGSETQYF
TRBD1	TRBV14	TRBJ2-3	.	14	TGTTCCAGCAGCGAGGACAGGGGAGCAGATACGCAGTATTTT	CSSSEDRGADTQYF
.	TRBV7-9	TRBJ1-3	.	15	TGTGCCAGCAATTCAACAAGCGATCGGGGAAACACCATATATTTT	CASNSTSDRGNTIYF